These 6 T cell receptor beta chains were sequenced from one sample in a study of PD-L1 blockade in urothelial cancer. Time point of the sample: pretreatment peripheral blood. Sequencing used immunoSEQ multiplex PCR; TCRdb keeps in-frame clones, though not all of them. The sample records 40,000 or so clones, 65% to 90% being singletons. The sample was PBMCs, taken around atezolizumab (anti-PD-L1) treatment. The receptor source for this set is a man aged 55 to 69 with urothelial cancer.

This clone was recorded only once. The genes are TRBV4-2 and TRBJ2-2, with 9 positions matching TRBD1. After removal of 4 bases from V and 4 bases from J, the junction contained 7 bases not matched to a gene. The CDR3 contains 16 residues. Germline-derived CDR1 and CDR2 are LGHNA and YNFKEQ. CDR3 sequence reads: CASSRFGTGITGELFF. DNA for the CDR3: TGTGCCAGCAGCCGGTTCGGGACAGGGATCACCGGGGAGCTGTTTTTT.

The rearrangement uses TRBV5-8 and TRBJ1-5; TRBD1 agrees at 7 bases. V dropped 3 bases and J dropped 1; count of bases not matched to a gene: 4. The V gene's germline CDR1 is SGHTS and CDR2 YDEGEE. This CDR3 has 15 residues. CDR3: CASSSGQASNQPQHF. CDR3 in DNA: TGTGCCAGCAGCTCAGGACAGGCCAGCAATCAGCCCCAGCATTTT.

The DNA of the CDR3 is TGCGCCAGCAGCTTGGTGGCCCGGGGGTGGGACCCCAACAATGAGCAGTTCTTC. This gives the protein CASSLVARGWDPNNEQFF. The V gene is TRBV5-1, the J gene TRBJ2-1; D perhaps matches TRBD2 (6 bases). This CDR3 region has 18 residues. CDR1 is SGHRS and CDR2 is YFSETQ in the germline V gene. The germline V and J ends were trimmed by 0 bases and 5 bases, with 21 bases remaining between them. The full variable domain, completed using reference TRBV5-1 and TRBJ2-1, is KAGVTQTPRYLIKTRGQQVTLSCSPISGHRSVSWYQQTPGQGLQFLFEYFSETQRNKGNFPGRFSGRQFSNSRSEMNVSTLELGDSALYLCASSLVARGWDPNNEQFFGPGTRLTVL.

V usage is TRBV18 and J usage is TRBJ2-7; 9 nucleotides agree with TRBD1. Trimming cost V 2 bases and J 3 bases; bases outside gene matches: 5. The CDR3 is 15 amino acids. Germline CDR1 KGHSH, CDR2 LQKENI. The CDR3 bases are TGTGCCAGCTCACCAAAACAGGGGGCCGGCTACGAGCAGTACTTC. This gives the protein CASSPKQGAGYEQYF.

This rearrangement joins TRBV7-9 to TRBJ2-7; D is uncertain. The CDR3 spans 15 residues. The V end lost 5 bases, the J end lost 5 bases, and 19 bases lay between the germline ends. In germline, CDR1 is SEHNR, CDR2 FQNEAQ (reference sequence). The CDR3 reads CASSPPFRVGNEQYF. DNA of the CDR3: TGTGCCAGCAGCCCCCCGTTTCGGGTCGGCAACGAGCAGTACTTC.

This clone was seen a few times. V is TRBV28 and J is TRBJ1-2; the D gene is possibly TRBD1 (6 bases). Per germline, CDR1 MDHEN and CDR2 SYDVKM. Trimming took off 7 bases at V and 0 bases at J, with 18 bases between the two ends. The CDR3 is made up of 16 amino acids. The CDR3 DNA sequence: TGTGCCAGCACCCCTGGGGGCGGTAGAGCTAACTATGGCTACACCTTC. It codes for CASTPGGGRANYGYTF.